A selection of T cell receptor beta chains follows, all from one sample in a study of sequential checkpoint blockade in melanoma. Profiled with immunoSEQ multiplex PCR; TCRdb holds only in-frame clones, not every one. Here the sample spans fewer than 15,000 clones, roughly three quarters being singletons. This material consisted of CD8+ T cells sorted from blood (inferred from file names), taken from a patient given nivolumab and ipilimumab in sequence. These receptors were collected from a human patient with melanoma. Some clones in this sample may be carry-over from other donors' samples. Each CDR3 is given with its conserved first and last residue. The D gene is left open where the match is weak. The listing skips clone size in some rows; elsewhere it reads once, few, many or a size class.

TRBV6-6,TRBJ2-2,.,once,TGTGCCAGCAGTTACTGGCAGGGGAACACCGGGGAGCTGTTTTTT,CASSYWQGNTGELFF
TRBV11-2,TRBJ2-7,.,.,TGTGCCAGCAGCTTAGTGTCGGCGGCCTCCTACGAGCAGTACTTC,CASSLVSAASYEQYF
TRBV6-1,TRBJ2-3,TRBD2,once,TGTGCCAGCAGTGAGCGGACTAGCGGGGGGGCGTCTGATACGCAGTATTTT,CASSERTSGGASDTQYF
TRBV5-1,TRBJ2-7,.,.,TGCGCCAGCAGCCAAGGAGCTTCCTACGAGCAGTACTTC,CASSQGASYEQYF
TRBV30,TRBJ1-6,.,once,TGTGCCTGGAAACAGGATTATTCGCCCCTCCACTTT,CAWKQDYSPLHF
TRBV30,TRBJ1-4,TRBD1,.,TGTGCCTGGAGTGCAGGACAGGGGGCGAAAAAACTGTTTTTT,CAWSAGQGAKKLFF
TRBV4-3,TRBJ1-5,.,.,TGCGCCAGCAGCCAAGATACAGGGATCAATCAGCCCCAGCATTTT,CASSQDTGINQPQHF
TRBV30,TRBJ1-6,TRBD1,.,TGTGCCTGGGAGACAGGGAGCTCCTATAATTCACCCCTCCACTTT,CAWETGSSYNSPLHF
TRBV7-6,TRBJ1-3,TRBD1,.,TGTGCCAGCAGCTTGGGACAGGGGACTTTTGGAAACACCATATATTTT,CASSLGQGTFGNTIYF
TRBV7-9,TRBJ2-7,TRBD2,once,TGTGCCAGCAGCGGAGCGGGGGACCGCTATGTCCACGAGCAGTACTTC,CASSGAGDRYVHEQYF
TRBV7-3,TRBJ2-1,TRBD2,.,TGTGCCAGCAGCTACACTAGCGGGGGGCAGTACAATGAGCAGTTCTTC,CASSYTSGGQYNEQFF
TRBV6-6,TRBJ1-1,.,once,TGTGCCAGCAGTTACCTCGGGAGTAATAGTGAAGCTTTCTTT,CASSYLGSNSEAFF
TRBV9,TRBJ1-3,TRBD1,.,TGTGCCAGCAGCGGACAGGGGTCTGGAAACACCATATATTTT,CASSGQGSGNTIYF
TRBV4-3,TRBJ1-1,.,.,TGCGCCAGCAGCCAAACGGACAGTGGCTGGGCTGAAGCTTTCTTT,CASSQTDSGWAEAFF
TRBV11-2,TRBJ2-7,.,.,TGTGCCAGCAGCTTGGTTGGAGGAGGACCCTACGAGCAGTACTTC,CASSLVGGGPYEQYF
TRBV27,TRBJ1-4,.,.,TGTGCCAGCAGGAAAAGAAGGGGGTCTAATGAAAAACTGTTTTTT,CASRKRRGSNEKLFF
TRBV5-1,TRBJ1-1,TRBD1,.,TGCGCCAGCAAGCTGACCGGGACAGGGGGCATGAACACTGAAGCTTTCTTT,CASKLTGTGGMNTEAFF
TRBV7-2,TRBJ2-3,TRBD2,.,TGTGCCAGCAGCCTACTAGCGGGGGGGTGGACAGATACGCAGTATTTT,CASSLLAGGWTDTQYF
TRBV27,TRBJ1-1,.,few,TGTGCCAGCAGAGAACAGAGAATGAACACTGAAGCTTTCTTT,CASREQRMNTEAFF
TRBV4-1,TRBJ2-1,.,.,TGCGCCAGCAGCCAAGGAATACTAGGGTACAATGAGCAGTTCTTC,CASSQGILGYNEQFF
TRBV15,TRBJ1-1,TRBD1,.,TGTGCCACCAGCAGGGACAGGGCCGATGAAGCTTTCTTT,CATSRDRADEAFF
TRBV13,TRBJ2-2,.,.,TGTGCCAGCAGCTTAGAGGTACAGGGGAACACCGGGGAGCTGTTTTTT,CASSLEVQGNTGELFF
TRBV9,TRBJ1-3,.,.,TGTGCCAGCAGCGACGGGGGGGTGGCTGGAAACACCATATATTTT,CASSDGGVAGNTIYF
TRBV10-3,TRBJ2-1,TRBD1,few,TGTGCCATCAGTGAGGGGACAGGGTTCAATGAGCAGTTCTTC,CAISEGTGFNEQFF